The subject of this entry is one T cell receptor (beta chain). Its antigen remains unknown. The CDR3 is made up of 15 amino acids. The germline V gene has CDR1 LNHDA and CDR2 SQIVND (reference sequence). J gave up 1 base and V 7 bases, and 3 bases lay outside the gene matches. The data belong to a study of T cell repertoires in cytomegalovirus infection. Study overall: From public TCR beta signatures came an indication of both CMV infection and matching HLA type.

TCRdb analysed the reads with MiXCR anew, one entry per CDR3 protein. Of approximately 130,000 distinct CDR3 sequences in the sample, under 30% were seen once. Study observations and caveats: Totalled public TCR beta family frequency picked out people who carried CMV plus the relevant HLA. The ex vivo response showed dominance by HLA-C-restricted CMV-specific TCR beta clonotypes.

The chain recombines TRBV19 with TRBJ2-2; 10 positions match TRBD1. This TCR came from a human donor in good health (CMV status not recorded). Some clones in this sample may be carry-over from other donors' samples. Sequences were obtained from PBMCs, sequenced either directly or after in vitro stimulation (not recorded which). This CDR3 is CASTGQGLNTGELFF. In nucleotides, the CDR3 is TGTGCCAGTACGGGACAGGGGCTGAACACCGGGGAGCTGTTTTTT.